This paragraph reports one TCR beta chain. Enrolment of Seattle patients took place during active infection, and they were followed longitudinally. V shed 3 bases and J 7 bases; nucleotides not matched to a gene: 12. Germline CDR1 and CDR2: SGHNT and YYREEE (reference sequence). This CDR3 has 16 amino acids. This specimen comes from a study of blood T cell repertoires in COVID-19. About the study: Samples came from the United States, Italy and Spain, spanning acute and convalescent COVID-19. PBMCs, B-cell-depleted T cells, or T cells provided the cDNA or gDNA that made up the material.

In the original analysis: Estimation of nucleated cell counts was performed using reference gene primer amplification. Libraries were prepared by immunoSEQ multiplex PCR; TCRdb keeps only in-frame clonotypes and omits some of them. V, J and clone size derive from that table, while D and trimming were established from the DNA sequence. The repertoire includes a few hundred thousand clones, around 90% of them detected once, and 0.8% to 0.9% sits in the top ten. The chain recombines TRBV5-4 with TRBJ2-1, with 8 bases that match TRBD2. Sequenced material: peripheral blood. The sequence was obtained from a man aged 18 to 29 with COVID-19, enrolled during active disease. Here the CDR3 reads CASSYPPSGSGNEQFF. CDR3 nucleotide sequence: TGTGCCAGCAGCTACCCTCCGAGCGGGAGTGGGAATGAGCAGTTCTTC.